The rows below give T cell receptor beta chains drawn from one sample of a study of beta chain features in type 1 diabetes. Data came from immunoSEQ multiplex PCR; TCRdb stores just in-frame clones and leaves some out. The sample has around 600,000 clones, around 12% seen once. Sequencing was done on a sample of naive CD4+ T cells from blood. These receptors all stem from a man aged 25-45 years with type 1 diabetes. CDR3s include the opening cysteine and the closing phenylalanine or tryptophan. A D gene is named only where the DNA matches it firmly. The size field is filled for only some rows; it gives once, few, many or a size class.

cdr3_aa,cdr3_nt,j_call,clone_size,v_call,cdr3_length,d_call
CSEDRRFNYGYTF,TGCAGCGAAGACAGGAGATTTAACTATGGCTACACCTTC,TRBJ1-2,NA,TRBV29-1,13,NA
CSFGMGRGVADTQYF,TGCAGCTTCGGCATGGGCAGGGGCGTCGCGGATACGCAGTATTTT,TRBJ2-3,few,TRBV29-1,15,NA
CASRLGSFNQPQHF,TGTGCCAGCCGTCTGGGTTCCTTCAATCAGCCCCAGCATTTT,TRBJ1-5,few,TRBV9,14,NA
CAWRAAHLNTGELFF,TGTGCCTGGAGAGCGGCACACCTCAACACCGGGGAGCTGTTTTTT,TRBJ2-2,NA,TRBV30,15,NA
CASSFSQGETEAFF,TGTGCCAGCAGCTTTTCACAGGGGGAAACTGAAGCTTTCTTT,TRBJ1-1,few,TRBV7-3,14,TRBD1
CASSRAVNYGYTF,TGTGCCAGCAGTCGGGCGGTTAACTATGGCTACACCTTC,TRBJ1-2,NA,TRBV27,13,NA
CASRRTGIYEQYF,TGTGCCAGCAGGCGCACAGGGATCTACGAGCAGTACTTC,TRBJ2-7,NA,TRBV7-2,13,NA
CASEDSHSPLHF,TGTGCCAGCGAGGACAGTCATTCACCCCTCCACTTT,TRBJ1-6,NA,TRBV2,12,NA
CASSVPSYNEQFF,TGTGCCAGCAGTGTTCCGTCTTACAATGAGCAGTTCTTC,TRBJ2-1,few,TRBV2,13,NA
CASTAGGFSYSNQPQHF,TGTGCCAGTACCGCAGGGGGTTTTTCCTATAGCAATCAGCCCCAGCATTTT,TRBJ1-5,few,TRBV19,17,TRBD1
CASSVQPGISYGYTF,TGTGCCAGCAGCGTACAACCAGGGATTAGCTATGGCTACACCTTC,TRBJ1-2,NA,TRBV9,15,NA
CASSVGSTYGYTF,TGTGCCAGCAGCGTAGGATCAACTTACGGCTACACCTTC,TRBJ1-2,few,TRBV9,13,NA
CASSPEVDRVMAGYTF,TGTGCCAGCAGCCCAGAAGTGGACAGGGTAATGGCCGGCTACACCTTC,TRBJ1-2,NA,TRBV7-2,16,TRBD1
CASSSGGQETQYF,TGTGCCAGCAGTTCAGGGGGCCAAGAGACCCAGTACTTC,TRBJ2-5,few,TRBV7-9,13,TRBD1
CSVTGLHSGNTIYF,TGCAGCGTGACAGGATTACACTCTGGAAACACCATATATTTT,TRBJ1-3,NA,TRBV29-1,14,NA
CSVQQGMNEKLFF,TGCAGCGTGCAACAGGGGATGAATGAAAAACTGTTTTTT,TRBJ1-4,NA,TRBV29-1,13,TRBD1
CASSLSRGTDTQYF,TGCGCCAGCAGCTTGAGTCGGGGCACAGATACGCAGTATTTT,TRBJ2-3,NA,TRBV5-1,14,NA